The 32 T cell receptor beta chains presented below share a single source sample, sequenced in a study of monozygotic twins with inflammatory bowel disease. TCRdb re-called the 5' RACE reads, yielding one record per CDR3 amino acid sequence without DNA. Listed are around 200,000 distinct CDR3 sequences; roughly 1.7% falls within the top ten. The sequenced sample was blood. These receptors came from a human donor with ulcerative colitis or Crohn's disease, or a healthy co-twin of an affected twin (not recorded which).

The V gene is TRBV5-1, the J gene TRBJ2-7; lacking DNA, the TRBD1 call made by TCRdb goes unchecked. Germline values: CDR1 SGHRS, CDR2 YFSETQ. The CDR3 consists of 14 residues. Here the CDR3 reads CASRGQASSYEQYF.

The chain couples TRBV10-3 to TRBJ1-2. Germline V CDR1 and CDR2: ENHRY, SYGVKD. This CDR3 region has 14 residues. The CDR3 is CAISESEGNYGYTF.

V gene TRBV20-1 combines with J gene TRBJ1-5; TCRdb picks TRBD1, but there is no DNA to check that call. CDR1 is DFQATT, CDR2 SNEGSKA, per germline (reference sequence). The CDR3 has 13 residues. Here the CDR3 reads CSVPDREYQPQHF.

The chain employs TRBV5-1 and TRBJ1-6; TCRdb reports TRBD1, a call that lacks DNA to check it against. In germline, CDR1 is SGHRS, CDR2 YFSETQ. The CDR3 consists of 15 residues. This CDR3 is CASSSRTGTNSPLHF.

The chain has TRBV10-2 and TRBJ2-1; TCRdb picks TRBD2, but there is no DNA to check that call. The CDR3 extends over 18 amino acids. Germline CDR1 and CDR2: WSHSY and SAAADI. The CDR3 region is CASSLTSGAHSSYNEQFF.

The V gene is TRBV20-1, the J gene TRBJ1-1. In germline, CDR1 is DFQATT, CDR2 SNEGSKA (reference sequence). The CDR3 sequence is 13 residues long. The CDR3 sequence is CSAELDLNTEAFF.

J is TRBJ2-7 and V is TRBV29-1; absent DNA, TCRdb's TRBD1 call cannot be checked. This CDR3 spans 13 amino acids. Germline V lookup: CDR1 SQVTM, CDR2 ANQGSEA. CDR3 loop: CSGSGDTRGEQYF.

V and J are TRBV5-1 and TRBJ2-1. The CDR3 has 16 amino acids. Germline CDR1 and CDR2: SGHRS and YFSETQ. This chain's CDR3 is CASSLDSGSSYNEQFF.

This chain connects TRBV5-4 to TRBJ1-2; TCRdb selects TRBD1, and the lack of DNA leaves this call unchecked. This CDR3 is built from 15 residues. Germline CDR1 is SGHNT and CDR2 is YYREEE (reference sequence). CDR3 region: CASSLATGVFYGYTF. The variable domain in full, with the rest retrieved from reference TRBV5-4 and TRBJ1-2, is ETGVTQSPTHLIKTRGQQVTLRCSSQSGHNTVSWYQQALGQGPQFIFQYYREEENGRGNFPPRFSGLQFPNYSSELNVNALELDDSALYLCASSLATGVFYGYTFGSGTRLTVV.

The chain links TRBV4-1 to TRBJ1-2. The CDR3 covers 14 residues. The germline V gene has CDR1 MGHRA and CDR2 YSYEKL. The CDR3 loop is CASSQEARVIGYTF.

This chain connects TRBV6-5 to TRBJ1-1; TCRdb's D call of TRBD1 is untestable without DNA. CDR1 and CDR2 from the germline V gene are MNHEY and SVGAGI. The CDR3 contains 11 residues. CDR3 loop: CASQRGTEAFF.

The chain employs TRBV3-1 and TRBJ2-7; TCRdb selects TRBD1, and the lack of DNA leaves this call unchecked. Germline CDR1 reads LGHDT; CDR2 reads YNNKEL (reference sequence). This CDR3 has 14 amino acids. CDR3 sequence reads: CASSLRGQTSEQYF.

J is TRBJ1-1 and V is TRBV5-1; TCRdb gives TRBD1 as the D gene, but with no DNA this cannot be confirmed. This CDR3 contains 12 residues. The germline CDR1 and CDR2 sequences are SGHRS and YFSETQ. Here the CDR3 reads CASSLQGSQAFF. The full variable domain, in which reference TRBV5-1 and TRBJ1-1 provide the parts outside the CDR3, is KAGVTQTPRYLIKTRGQQVTLSCSPISGHRSVSWYQQTPGQGLQFLFEYFSETQRNKGNFPGRFSGRQFSNSRSEMNVSTLELGDSALYLCASSLQGSQAFFGQGTRLTVV.

This rearrangement joins TRBV9 to TRBJ2-3; TCRdb outputs TRBD1, but without DNA this stays unchecked. CDR1 and CDR2 from the germline V gene are SGDLS and YYNGEE. This CDR3 has 13 amino acids. CDR3 loop: CASSVEGRDTQYF.

The J gene is TRBJ2-5, the V gene TRBV14; without DNA, the TCRdb call of TRBD1 cannot be checked. Germline CDR1 reads SGHDN; CDR2 reads FVKESK. The length of the CDR3 is 13 residues. CDR3 loop: CASSPWTEETQYF.

V is TRBV11-2 and J is TRBJ2-7; lacking DNA, the TRBD1 call made by TCRdb goes unchecked. There are 13 residues in the CDR3. Germline loops: CDR1 SGHAT, CDR2 FQNNGV. This CDR3 reads CASSSGQTYEQYF.

The V gene is TRBV10-1, the J gene TRBJ2-7. CDR3 length: 14 residues. The V gene's germline CDR1 is WNHNN and CDR2 SYGVQD (reference sequence). CDR3 sequence reads: CASSENRGSYEQYF.

The gene calls are TRBV6-2 or TRBV6-3 and TRBJ1-1; TCRdb reports TRBD1, a call that lacks DNA to check it against. CDR3 length: 15 amino acids. CDR1 and CDR2 from the germline V gene are MNHEY and SVGEGT. The CDR3 is CASSSSNRGHTEAFF.

The chain uses TRBV5-1 and TRBJ2-2. The CDR3 has 18 residues. The germline V gene has CDR1 SGHRS and CDR2 YFSETQ. The CDR3 reads CASSLGASGPATIGELFF.

The rearrangement joins TRBV5-1 to TRBJ1-4. Germline V gene data show CDR1 as SGHRS and CDR2 as YFSETQ. This CDR3 has 16 residues. Here the CDR3 reads CASSVGVGYEDEKLFF.

The chain combines TRBV6-2 or TRBV6-3 with TRBJ1-1; TCRdb's D gene call, TRBD1, goes unchecked for lack of DNA. This CDR3 has 14 amino acids. CDR1 is MNHEY and CDR2 is SVGEGT in the germline V gene. CDR3 sequence reads: CASSFPPRGDEAFF.

V is TRBV7-2 and J is TRBJ2-5; TCRdb selects TRBD1, and the lack of DNA leaves this call unchecked. Germline loops: CDR1 SGHTA, CDR2 FQGNSA. The CDR3 runs 14 residues. CDR3 region: CASSSGQGSKTQYF.

The chain joins TRBV5-1 to TRBJ2-2; TCRdb lists TRBD2, though no DNA is available to test this call. The CDR3 extends over 15 amino acids. From germline, CDR1 is SGHRS and CDR2 YFSETQ. CDR3: CASSTSGGLNGELFF.

The chain is built from TRBV5-1 and TRBJ2-7; TCRdb designates TRBD2, a call that cannot be tested without DNA. Germline V gene sequence: CDR1 SGHRS, CDR2 YFSETQ. The CDR3 consists of 14 residues. The CDR3 is CASSFSGGANEQYF.

The V and J genes are TRBV27 and TRBJ2-7; TCRdb proposes TRBD1, but this gene call is untestable without DNA. The CDR3 has 14 residues. Germline CDR1 and CDR2: MNHEY and SMNVEV (reference sequence). The CDR3 is CASARWGPSYEQYF.

The V and J genes are TRBV5-1 and TRBJ2-1; lacking DNA, the TRBD2 call made by TCRdb goes unchecked. The V gene's germline CDR1 is SGHRS and CDR2 YFSETQ. The length of the CDR3 is 15 residues. The CDR3 here is CASSFLAGADNEQFF.

The chain joins TRBV9 to TRBJ2-7; without DNA, the TCRdb call of TRBD1 cannot be checked. The CDR3 totals 13 residues. Germline V gene lookup returns CDR1 SGDLS and CDR2 YYNGEE. The CDR3: CASSDLFTGEQYF.

The chain combines TRBV20-1 with TRBJ2-5; TCRdb selects TRBD1, and the lack of DNA leaves this call unchecked. The V gene's germline CDR1 is DFQATT and CDR2 SNEGSKA (reference sequence). The CDR3 runs to 13 residues. The CDR3 reads CSARGAGKETQYF.

The chain joins TRBV11-2 to TRBJ2-5; TCRdb gives TRBD1 as the D gene, but with no DNA this cannot be confirmed. The germline CDR1 and CDR2 sequences are SGHAT and FQNNGV. The CDR3 spans 17 residues. The CDR3 protein is CASSFSPPSGQQETQYF.

The chain recombines TRBV11-2 with TRBJ1-6. Germline V gene data show CDR1 as SGHAT and CDR2 as FQNNGV. This CDR3 comprises 13 residues. CDR3 protein: CASSLSENSPLHF.

The V and J genes are TRBV9 and TRBJ1-5. Germline V gives CDR1 SGDLS, CDR2 YYNGEE. This CDR3 contains 15 residues. CDR3 loop: CASSVGPGVLQPQHF.

The CDR3 loop reads CASSQGLAGGQGEQFF. The rearrangement joins TRBV7-2 to TRBJ2-1; TCRdb's D call of TRBD2 is untestable without DNA. Germline assignment: CDR1 SGHTA and CDR2 FQGNSA. The CDR3 consists of 16 residues.